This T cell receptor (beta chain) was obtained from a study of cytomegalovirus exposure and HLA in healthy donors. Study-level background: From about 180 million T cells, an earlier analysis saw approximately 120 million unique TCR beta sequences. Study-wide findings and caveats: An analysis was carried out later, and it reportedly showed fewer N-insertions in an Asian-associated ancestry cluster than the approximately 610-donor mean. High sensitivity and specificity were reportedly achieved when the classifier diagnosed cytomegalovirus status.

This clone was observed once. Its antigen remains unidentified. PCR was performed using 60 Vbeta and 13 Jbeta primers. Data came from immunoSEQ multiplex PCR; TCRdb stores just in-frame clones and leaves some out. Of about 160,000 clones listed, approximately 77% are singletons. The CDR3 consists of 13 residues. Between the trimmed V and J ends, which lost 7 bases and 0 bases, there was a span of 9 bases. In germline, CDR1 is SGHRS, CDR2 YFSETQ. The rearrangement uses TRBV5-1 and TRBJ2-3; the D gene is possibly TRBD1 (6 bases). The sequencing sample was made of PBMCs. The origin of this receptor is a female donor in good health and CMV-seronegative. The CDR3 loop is CASRTASTDTQYF. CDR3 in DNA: TGCGCCAGCCGGACAGCTAGCACAGATACGCAGTATTTT.